This entry lists 28 T cell receptor beta chains sequenced from one sample in a study of Graves' ophthalmopathy and Graves' hyperthyroidism. Beta-chain TCR CDR3 regions were amplified from RNA transcripts. First-round RT-PCR with HTBI primers preceded a second-round multiplex PCR. From the multiplex PCR reads, TCRdb called clonotypes with MiXCR, one entry per CDR3 protein. The sample contains roughly 480,000 distinct CDR3 sequences, around 14% of which appear only once. What was sequenced was blood. These TCRs come from a woman under 40 with Graves' ophthalmopathy.

This clonotype was picked up many times. With a much larger clone just one base away, this may be a read error. The V gene is TRBV29-1, the J gene TRBJ2-2, with no clear D. The ends were cut back, 3 bases at V and 5 bases at J, with 10 bases in the middle. Germline V gene lookup returns CDR1 SQVTM and CDR2 ANQGSEA. The length of the CDR3 is 13 residues. The CDR3 DNA sequence: TGCAGCGTTGATCCCGGCGGTACCGGGGAGCTGTTTTTT. Translation gives CSVDPGGTGELFF.

This clonotype was detected many times. The chain recombines TRBV28 with TRBJ2-2; a possible D gene is TRBD1 (6 bases). CDR1 and CDR2 (germline): MDHEN, SYDVKM. Deletions cut 6 bases from V and 5 bases from J, with 16 bases between. The CDR3 loop spans 15 amino acids. CDR3 DNA sequence: TGTGCCAGCAGAGCTGGGACATTGTTTACCGGGGAGCTGTTTTTT. Translated, it gives CASRAGTLFTGELFF.

The chain couples TRBV12-3 or TRBV12-4 to TRBJ2-2, with D possibly TRBD2 on 6 matching bases. V shed 0 bases and J shed 4 bases, with 9 bases lying between them. The CDR3 sequence is 15 residues long. For the CDR3, the DNA is TGTGCCAGCAGTTTAGCGTTCGGGGGCACCGGGGAGCTGTTTTTT. This translates into CASSLAFGGTGELFF.

The sample holds many counts of this clonotype. With a much larger clone just one base away, this may be a read error. As DNA, the CDR3 is TGTGCCAGCAGTAAGGACCCCACTGACTATGGCTACACCTTC. This sequence encodes CASSKDPTDYGYTF. The chain is built from TRBV12-3 or TRBV12-4 and TRBJ1-2; D gene ambiguous. This CDR3 is built from 14 residues. V was shortened by 5 bases and J by 3 bases, with 13 bases between the two germline ends.

This clonotype was recorded at least ten times. The rearrangement joins TRBV20-1 to TRBJ2-7; TRBD2 matches at 13 bases. The CDR3 extends over 14 amino acids. Trimming removed 6 bases from V and 5 bases from J; junction bases left unmatched: 7. The V gene's germline CDR1 is DFQATT and CDR2 SNEGSKA (reference sequence). The CDR3 here is CSAGRTSGSHEQYF. CDR3 nucleotides: TGCAGTGCGGGCCGGACTAGCGGGAGCCACGAGCAGTACTTC.

This clonotype was seen ten or more times. V usage is TRBV9 and J usage is TRBJ1-1, with 7 nucleotides matching TRBD1. J was trimmed by 0 bases and V by 4 bases; bases with no gene match: 9. Germline V CDR1 and CDR2: SGDLS, YYNGEE. The CDR3 contains 16 residues. The CDR3 nucleotides read TGTGCCAGCAGCAAAGGACAGGAGAACATGAACACTGAAGCTTTCTTT. This encodes CASSKGQENMNTEAFF.

There are many counts of this clonotype. The chain couples TRBV5-1 to TRBJ1-2; tentatively, D is TRBD1 (6 bases). V lost 0 bases to trimming and J lost 5 bases, with 14 bases between them. Per germline, CDR1 SGHRS and CDR2 YFSETQ. The CDR3 totals 15 residues. The CDR3 here is CASSLAAQGIYGYTF. CDR3 DNA: TGCGCCAGCAGCTTGGCCGCGCAGGGGATTTATGGCTACACCTTC.

The chain couples TRBV5-5 to TRBJ2-7; weak D call: TRBD1 (6 bases). V shed 5 bases and J shed 1 base, with 16 bases lying between them. Germline CDR1 and CDR2: SGHKS and YYEKEE (reference sequence). The CDR3 is 15 residues long. This CDR3 is CASSFYLQGSYEQYF. CDR3 sequence (DNA): TGTGCCAGCAGTTTCTACCTACAGGGTTCCTACGAGCAGTACTTC. Full variable domain (rest looked up from reference TRBV5-5 and TRBJ2-7): DAGVTQSPTHLIKTRGQQVTLRCSPISGHKSVSWYQQVLGQGPQFIFQYYEKEERGRGNFPDRFSARQFPNYSSELNVNALLLGDSALYLCASSFYLQGSYEQYFGPGTRLTVT.

This clonotype has ten or more counts. The gene calls are TRBV7-2 and TRBJ2-4, with a possible D match to TRBD1 (5 bases). CDR1 SGHTA and CDR2 FQGNSA come from the germline V gene. Trimming pared 6 bases from V and 9 bases from J, leaving 12 bases between. CDR3 length: 12 amino acids. The CDR3 spells CASSQGGGIQYF. CDR3 DNA: TGTGCCAGCAGTCAGGGTGGCGGCATTCAGTACTTC.

This clonotype was detected ten times or more. The chain couples TRBV6-5 to TRBJ1-1; D is undetermined. The CDR3 is made up of 13 amino acids. Germline lookup yields CDR1 MNHEY and CDR2 SVGAGI. Trimming cost V 7 bases and J 1 base, with 10 bases left between them. CDR3 residues: CASIHLANTEAFF. The CDR3 nucleotides are TGTGCCAGCATACATCTTGCGAACACTGAAGCTTTCTTT.

This clonotype was observed a few times. This may come from a read error, since a much larger clone is one base off. The gene calls are TRBV30 and TRBJ1-1; D is uncertain. The V end lost 3 bases, the J end lost 0 bases, and 8 bases lay between the germline ends. The CDR3 runs 13 residues. Per germline, CDR1 GTSNPN and CDR2 SVGIG (reference sequence). The CDR3 loop is CAWRGRMNTEAFF. Here the CDR3 DNA reads TGTGCCTGGAGAGGACGAATGAACACTGAAGCTTTCTTT.

This clonotype was seen at least ten times. This chain joins TRBV30 and TRBJ2-5; no firm D call. The CDR3 totals 12 residues. Germline V CDR1 and CDR2: GTSNPN, SVGIG (reference sequence). The V end was cut by 2 bases, the J end by 7 bases, with 11 bases between. The CDR3 loop reads CAWSPQSGTQYF. The DNA of the CDR3 is TGTGCCTGGAGTCCACAATCGGGGACCCAGTACTTC.

This clonotype appeared many times. The chain carries TRBV6-2 or TRBV6-3 and TRBJ2-5, with D hard to call. The CDR3 is 13 residues long. Germline V gene sequence: CDR1 MNHEY, CDR2 SVGEGT. V lost 6 bases and J 2 bases, leaving 10 bases between the germline ends. Here the CDR3 DNA reads TGTGCCAGCAGGGGTATTCCTCAAGAGACCCAGTACTTC. Residues: CASRGIPQETQYF.

This clonotype was seen ten or more times. This sequence joins TRBV4-1 and TRBJ2-2; D perhaps matches TRBD1 (5 bases). CDR3 length: 18 residues. The V end was cut by 4 bases, the J end by 0 bases, with 18 bases between. Germline V gene lookup returns CDR1 MGHRA and CDR2 YSYEKL. Here the CDR3 reads CASSLDPGWTTNTGELFF. The CDR3 region has the DNA TGCGCCAGCAGCCTTGATCCAGGGTGGACAACGAACACCGGGGAGCTGTTTTTT.

At least ten counts were recorded for this clonotype. The chain uses TRBV3-1 and TRBJ1-5; 9 nucleotides line up with TRBD1. The germline V gene encodes CDR1 LGHDT and CDR2 YNNKEL (reference sequence). The CDR3 spans 19 residues. J was trimmed by 2 bases and V by 2 bases; bases with no gene match: 13. CDR3 sequence: CASSQTRTGAPRGNQPQHF. The DNA for the CDR3 is TGTGCCAGCAGCCAAACGAGGACAGGGGCGCCAAGGGGCAATCAGCCCCAGCATTTT.

This clonotype was counted ten times or more. The chain employs TRBV12-3 or TRBV12-4 and TRBJ1-5; 10 bases map to TRBD1. V was pared by 5 bases and J by 4 bases, with 5 bases of the junction left unmatched. CDR3 length equals 15 residues. The CDR3 sequence is CASSPTGGPNQPQHF. The CDR3 coding sequence is TGTGCCAGCAGTCCGACAGGGGGCCCTAATCAGCCCCAGCATTTT.

This clonotype was counted ten times or more. This chain links TRBV7-3 with TRBJ2-5, with TRBD1 matching 10 bases. V trimming: 5 bases; J trimming: 4 bases; junction bases outside the gene matches: 7. This CDR3 is built from 15 residues. Germline V gives CDR1 SGHTA, CDR2 FQGTGA. DNA for the CDR3: TGTGCCAGCAGCCCTACGGGACAGGGGACAGAGACCCAGTACTTC. Residues: CASSPTGQGTETQYF. Drawing the rest from reference TRBV7-3 and TRBJ2-5, the complete variable domain is GAGVSQTPSNKVTEKGKYVELRCDPISGHTALYWYRQSLGQGPEFLIYFQGTGAADDSGLPNDRFFAVRPEGSVSTLKIQRTERGDSAVYLCASSPTGQGTETQYFGPGTRLLVL.

The genes are TRBV3-1 and TRBJ1-2; possibly TRBD1 for D (5 bases). The CDR3 spans 15 residues. Looked up from germline, CDR1 is LGHDT and CDR2 is YNNKEL (reference sequence). V lost 5 bases and J lost 8, with 21 bases in between. The CDR3 region is CASSFRDARREGYTF. CDR3 in DNA: TGTGCCAGCAGCTTTCGGGACGCCCGGCGGGAAGGCTACACCTTC.

This clonotype was seen at least ten times. V gene TRBV19 combines with J gene TRBJ1-1, with a weak D call TRBD1 (5 bases). V lost 9 bases and J 5 bases, leaving 16 bases between the germline ends. Germline V lookup: CDR1 LNHDA, CDR2 SQIVND (reference sequence). The CDR3 loop spans 13 amino acids. CDR3: CASARDGLTEAFF. The CDR3 DNA reads as TGTGCCAGCGCCCGGGACGGCCTTACTGAAGCTTTCTTT.

This clonotype appeared many times. The rearrangement joins TRBV24-1 to TRBJ2-7, with a weak D call TRBD1 (6 bases). Trimming took 6 bases from V and 4 from J, leaving 12 bases between them. The CDR3 contains 13 residues. Germline loops: CDR1 KGHDR, CDR2 SFDVKD. The CDR3 is CATSREQGYEQYF. CDR3 nucleotides: TGTGCCACCAGTCGTGAACAGGGTTACGAGCAGTACTTC.

This clonotype occurred many times. V usage is TRBV29-1 and J usage is TRBJ1-1; 11 positions agree with TRBD1. The J segment lost 4 bases and the V segment lost 6 bases, leaving 4 bases of the junction unmatched. The germline CDR1 and CDR2 sequences are SQVTM and ANQGSEA. The CDR3 spans 13 residues. CDR3 sequence: CSVGTGGSTEAFF. CDR3 bases: TGCAGCGTCGGGACAGGGGGTAGCACTGAAGCTTTCTTT.

This clonotype was detected only a few times. The V and J genes are TRBV29-1 and TRBJ2-7; D uncertain. The CDR3 consists of 15 residues. Germline V gene data show CDR1 as SQVTM and CDR2 as ANQGSEA. V was clipped by 2 bases and J by 2 bases, with 16 bases between them. The DNA for the CDR3 is TGCAGCGTTGAAACGGGTAGGACGGTTCCCTACGAGCAGTACTTC. Its protein is CSVETGRTVPYEQYF.

This clonotype was found a few times. The chain employs TRBV30 and TRBJ1-5, with TRBD1 matching 9 bases. CDR3 length: 14 amino acids. CDR1 and CDR2 from the germline V gene are GTSNPN and SVGIG (reference sequence). With 5 bases clipped from V and 1 base from J, the junction kept 3 bases outside the gene matches. In nucleotides, the CDR3 is TGTGCCTGGGAAGGACAGGGGAGCAATCAGCCCCAGCATTTT. It translates to CAWEGQGSNQPQHF.

The genes are TRBV9 and TRBJ1-5, with D possibly being TRBD1 (6 bases). V was cut by 0 bases and J by 5 bases, with 12 bases left in between. The CDR3 has 15 amino acids. Germline V gene lookup returns CDR1 SGDLS and CDR2 YYNGEE. CDR3 DNA: TGTGCCAGCAGCGTAGCCGGGGGCTGGGATCAGCCCCAGCATTTT. Protein product: CASSVAGGWDQPQHF.

At least ten counts were recorded for this clonotype. This chain uses TRBV18 with TRBJ1-1; the D is unclear. The V gene lost 2 bases and the J gene lost 11 bases, with 15 bases spanning the gap. The CDR3 is 13 residues long. Germline assignment: CDR1 KGHSH and CDR2 LQKENI. The CDR3 DNA reads as TGTGCCAGCTCACCAGTTAGGATCGATTACGCTTTCTTT. This sequence encodes CASSPVRIDYAFF.

This chain uses TRBV5-1 with TRBJ2-4, with 10 bases identical to TRBD1. V shed 7 bases and J 5 bases; nucleotides not matched to a gene: 12. This CDR3 contains 16 residues. Germline V gene data show CDR1 as SGHRS and CDR2 as YFSETQ. In DNA form, the CDR3 reads TGCGCCAGCCGGACAGGGACAGGGGAGGTCCAAAACATTCAGTACTTC. This codes for CASRTGTGEVQNIQYF.

This clonotype was recorded many times. The chain combines TRBV12-3 or TRBV12-4 with TRBJ1-5, with D perhaps TRBD1 (6 bases). The CDR3 has 15 amino acids. V was pared by 1 base and J by 3 bases, with 10 bases between. In nucleotides, the CDR3 is TGTGCCAGCAGTTTAGGGGGACACTTCAATCAGCCCCAGCATTTT. Protein product: CASSLGGHFNQPQHF.

This clonotype has at least ten counts. The chain employs TRBV27 and TRBJ2-7; D gene uncertain. CDR3 length: 13 amino acids. Germline V gene data show CDR1 as MNHEY and CDR2 as SMNVEV (reference sequence). V lost 4 bases, J lost 2 bases, and 9 bases lay in between. In nucleotides, the CDR3 is TGTGCCAGCAGTTCCCAAGGCCCCTACGAGCAGTACTTC. Translation gives CASSSQGPYEQYF.